These 26 T cell receptor beta chains were all obtained from the same sample, sequenced in a study of a mutant IDH1 vaccine in newly diagnosed glioma. Repertoires were generated with immunoSEQ multiplex PCR, while TCRdb's copy carries only in-frame clones and drops some. The sample records fewer than 95,000 clones, approximately 80% being singletons. Their target antigens are unknown. As to time point: week 47, end of study. Doses consisted of 300 ug of mutant IDH1 20-mer peptide each, paired with topical imiquimod. Here the sequenced sample was PBMCs, taken from a glioma patient whose treatment included an IDH1 peptide vaccine. These receptors all stem from a man aged 35 to 55 with glioma.

This clone was detected only a few times. The chain combines TRBV12-1 with TRBJ2-3; the D call TRBD1 from the table was never checked on the DNA. TRBV12-1 is listed as a pseudogene. The CDR3 is 16 amino acids. In DNA form, the CDR3 reads TGTGCCAGCAGCTATCCACGAGGGGGAGAGGAAGATACGCAGTATTTT. Translation: CASSYPRGGEEDTQYF.

Only a few counts were recorded for this clone. The V and J genes are TRBV29-1 and TRBJ1-1; unclear D gene. Per germline, CDR1 SQVTM and CDR2 ANQGSEA. Trimming cost V 6 bases and J 6 bases, with 11 bases left between them. CDR3 size: 11 residues. DNA of the CDR3: TGCAGCGTAAGGGTTCGGTCTGAAGCTTTCTTT. Residues: CSVRVRSEAFF. Full variable domain (rest looked up from reference TRBV29-1 and TRBJ1-1): SAVISQKPSRDICQRGTSLTIQCQVDSQVTMMFWYRQQPGQSLTLIATANQGSEATYESGFVIDKFPISRPNLTFSTLTVSNMSPEDSSIYLCSVRVRSEAFFGQGTRLTVV.

This sequence joins TRBV6-6 and TRBJ1-5, with 9 bases that match TRBD1. Looked up from germline, CDR1 is MNHNY and CDR2 is SVGAGI (reference sequence). This CDR3 spans 15 amino acids. V lost 4 bases, J lost 6 bases, and 7 bases stayed unmatched. The CDR3 nucleotides are TGTGCCAGCAGTTGGGAGACAGGGGGACGTCAGCCCCAGCATTTT. The encoded protein is CASSWETGGRQPQHF.

The sample holds one count of this clone. The chain employs TRBV20-1 and TRBJ1-3; D not resolved. Germline-derived CDR1 and CDR2 are DFQATT and SNEGSKA (reference sequence). V was pared by 6 bases and J by 4 bases, with 7 bases between. CDR3 length equals 11 residues. The CDR3 region has the DNA TGCAGTGCGAACCAAGGAAACACCATATATTTT. This codes for CSANQGNTIYF.

This clone was detected only once. V gene TRBV12-5 combines with J gene TRBJ2-7; D gene uncertain. Trimming left V 3 bases short and J 0 bases short, with 6 bases between. CDR3 length: 13 amino acids. The germline V gene encodes CDR1 LGHNT and CDR2 FRNRAP. The CDR3 DNA is TGTGCTAGTGGTTTTTACGACTCCTACGAGCAGTACTTC. It yields the protein CASGFYDSYEQYF.

The chain combines TRBV10-1 with TRBJ2-3, with D possibly matching TRBD1 (5 bases). The CDR3 sequence is 14 residues long. CDR1 is WNHNN, CDR2 SYGVQD, per germline (reference sequence). Trimming shortened V by 3 bases and J by 5 bases, and 12 bases separated the two germline ends. The CDR3 DNA is TGCGCCAGCAGTGAAAGCAGGGCTGGAGATACGCAGTATTTT. Protein product: CASSESRAGDTQYF.

The chain joins TRBV28 to TRBJ1-2; D call uncertain. V lost 4 bases and J 0 bases, leaving 6 bases between the germline ends. Per germline, CDR1 MDHEN and CDR2 SYDVKM. CDR3 length: 13 residues. The CDR3 nucleotides read TGTGCCAGCAGTTCCCTCCCTAACTATGGCTACACCTTC. Protein: CASSSLPNYGYTF.

In its sample, this clone was seen once. J is TRBJ2-5 and V is TRBV7-8; D is possibly TRBD1 or TRBD2 (5 bases each). Trimming cost V 3 bases and J 2 bases, with 13 bases left between them. This CDR3 has 15 amino acids. Germline V lookup: CDR1 SGHVS, CDR2 FQNEAQ. The CDR3, as DNA: TGTGCCAGCAGCTTTAATCAGGGAGTACAAGAGACCCAGTACTTC. Translation gives CASSFNQGVQETQYF. The full variable domain, in which reference TRBV7-8 and TRBJ2-5 provide the parts outside the CDR3, is GAGVSQSPRYKVAKRGQDVALRCDPISGHVSLFWYQQALGQGPEFLTYFQNEAQLDKSGLPSDRFFAERPEGSVSTLKIQRTQQEDSAVYLCASSFNQGVQETQYFGPGTRLLVL.

The V gene is TRBV18, the J gene TRBJ1-4; D not resolved. Per the germline V gene, CDR1 is KGHSH and CDR2 is LQKENI. Trimming left V 5 bases short and J 2 bases short, with 12 bases between. The CDR3 consists of 15 residues. CDR3 amino acids: CASSFARGTNEKLFF. In DNA, the CDR3 is TGTGCCAGCTCATTTGCTCGAGGGACTAATGAAAAACTGTTTTTT.

V gene TRBV5-1 combines with J gene TRBJ2-1; 7 nucleotides line up with TRBD2. The V gene's germline CDR1 is SGHRS and CDR2 YFSETQ. The V gene end was trimmed by 0 bases and the J gene end by 6 bases; junction bases not matched to a gene: 0. This CDR3 spans 13 amino acids. The CDR3 DNA is TGCGCCAGCAGCTTGGCGGGGGGCAATGAGCAGTTCTTC. It translates to CASSLAGGNEQFF.

This clone was seen a handful of times. For the CDR3, the DNA is TGTGCCAGCAGTGTAGGTGATCAGCCCCAGCATTTT. Translated: CASSVGDQPQHF. The V and J genes are TRBV25-1 and TRBJ1-5; D gene uncertain. The CDR3 contains 12 residues. V lost 4 bases, J lost 5 bases, and 6 bases lay in between. Looked up from germline, CDR1 is MGHDK and CDR2 is SYGVNS. Combining the CDR3 with reference TRBV25-1 and TRBJ1-5 gives the whole variable domain EADIYQTPRYLVIGTGKKITLECSQTMGHDKMYWYQQDPGMELHLIHYSYGVNSTEKGDLSSESTVSRIRTEHFPLTLESARPSHTSQYLCASSVGDQPQHFGDGTRLSIL.

The gene calls are TRBV5-1 and TRBJ1-1; D not resolved. Germline CDR1 and CDR2: SGHRS and YFSETQ. The germline V and J ends were trimmed by 2 bases and 4 bases, with 12 bases remaining between them. The CDR3 has 14 amino acids. The DNA for the CDR3 is TGCGCCAGCAGCTTAGACGAGGACTTCACTGAAGCTTTCTTT. Its protein is CASSLDEDFTEAFF.

V is TRBV28 and J is TRBJ1-1, with 7 bases matching TRBD1. The CDR3 spans 14 residues. CDR1 is MDHEN, CDR2 SYDVKM, per germline. The ends lost 6 bases at V and 0 bases at J; junction bases unmatched: 4. The CDR3 DNA sequence: TGTGCCAGCAGACCAGGGGGGCTGAACACTGAAGCTTTCTTT. As protein: CASRPGGLNTEAFF.

The V gene is TRBV23-1, the J gene TRBJ2-5; 8 bases match TRBD1. TRBV23-1 has ORF status, its function being uncertain. This CDR3 region has 17 residues. Losses at the gene ends were 4 bases for V and 1 base for J; bases not matched to a gene: 11. CDR3 DNA: TGCGCCAGCAGTCCCCGGACAGGGCTTGGGACCCAAGAGACCCAGTACTTC. Translated: CASSPRTGLGTQETQYF.

The CDR3 sequence is CAISDRRGVGDTQYF. The CDR3 nucleotides read TGTGCCATCAGTGACCGTCGGGGAGTTGGAGATACGCAGTATTTT. The V call is TRBV10-3, the J call TRBJ2-3; D possibly corresponds to TRBD2 (5 bases). This CDR3 is built from 15 residues. In germline, CDR1 is ENHRY, CDR2 SYGVKD. V lost 3 bases to trimming and J lost 5 bases, with 15 bases between them.

The DNA of the CDR3 is TGTGCCAGCAGCCCGGGACAGGACAATCAGCCCCAGCATTTT. It codes for CASSPGQDNQPQHF. The chain combines TRBV21-1 with TRBJ1-5; TRBD1 reflects the table's D call only, with no check against the DNA. TRBV21-1 is designated a pseudogene. The CDR3 extends over 14 amino acids.

This clone was recorded a few times. CDR3 nucleotide sequence: TGTGCCAGTAGTATTTCCAGGGATGAAAAACTGTTTTTT. Its translation is CASSISRDEKLFF. V gene TRBV19 combines with J gene TRBJ1-4; a weak D match, TRBD1 (5 bases). Germline V gene sequence: CDR1 LNHDA, CDR2 SQIVND (reference sequence). V was clipped by 3 bases and J by 6 bases, with 8 bases between them. This CDR3 contains 13 residues.

The J gene is TRBJ2-7, the V gene TRBV5-4; a possible D gene is TRBD1 (5 bases). Germline V CDR1 and CDR2: SGHNT, YYREEE (reference sequence). Trimming left V 1 base short and J 2 bases short, with 10 bases between. This CDR3 is built from 14 residues. The CDR3, as DNA: TGTGCCAGCAGCTTGTCGTCAGGGACCTACGAGCAGTACTTC. The encoded protein is CASSLSSGTYEQYF. The full variable domain, its missing parts supplied by reference TRBV5-4 and TRBJ2-7, is ETGVTQSPTHLIKTRGQQVTLRCSSQSGHNTVSWYQQALGQGPQFIFQYYREEENGRGNFPPRFSGLQFPNYSSELNVNALELDDSALYLCASSLSSGTYEQYFGPGTRLTVT.

V is TRBV5-1 and J is TRBJ2-1, with 7 bases fitting TRBD2. This CDR3 is built from 17 residues. Germline CDR1 is SGHRS and CDR2 is YFSETQ. Germline trimming cut 0 bases from V and 0 bases from J; bases unmatched to any gene: 6. The CDR3 DNA sequence: TGCGCCAGCAGCTTGGCCGTGGGACTACACTCCTACAATGAGCAGTTCTTC. It encodes CASSLAVGLHSYNEQFF. Filled out from reference TRBV5-1 and TRBJ2-1, the complete variable domain reads KAGVTQTPRYLIKTRGQQVTLSCSPISGHRSVSWYQQTPGQGLQFLFEYFSETQRNKGNFPGRFSGRQFSNSRSEMNVSTLELGDSALYLCASSLAVGLHSYNEQFFGPGTRLTVL.

V gene TRBV30 combines with J gene TRBJ1-1; D is perhaps TRBD1 (5 bases). From germline, CDR1 is GTSNPN and CDR2 SVGIG (reference sequence). This CDR3 spans 13 amino acids. Trimming took off 4 bases at V and 5 bases at J, with 14 bases between the two ends. DNA of the CDR3: TGTGCCTGGACCGGGACCCTGCGGACTGAAGCTTTCTTT. Translated: CAWTGTLRTEAFF.

CDR3 amino acids: CASSLTPGGDGYTF. CDR3 DNA: TGTGCCAGCAGCTTAACCCCAGGGGGCGATGGCTACACCTTC. The J gene is TRBJ1-2, the V gene TRBV13; 8 bases map to TRBD1. Per the germline V gene, CDR1 is PRHDT and CDR2 is FYEKMQ (reference sequence). The trim removed 2 bases at V and 6 bases at J, leaving 5 bases unmatched. The CDR3 has 14 amino acids.

This clone was seen only a few times. The CDR3 sequence: CASSADQYGYTF. CDR3 sequence (DNA): TGTGCCAGCAGTGCCGACCAGTATGGCTACACCTTC. The chain has TRBV6-6 and TRBJ1-2; no reliable D call. This CDR3 is built from 12 residues. Trimming stripped 5 bases from V and 5 bases from J, with 9 bases between. Germline assignment: CDR1 MNHNY and CDR2 SVGAGI (reference sequence).

The CDR3 sequence: CASSVGPGANTEAFF. For the CDR3, the DNA is TGTGCCAGCAGCGTAGGGCCGGGAGCGAACACTGAAGCTTTCTTT. The V call is TRBV9, the J call TRBJ1-1; D remains unclear. Trimming removed 0 bases at V and 1 base at J, with 10 bases between. The CDR3 runs to 15 residues. CDR1 is SGDLS, CDR2 YYNGEE, per germline.

The rearrangement links TRBV6-4 to TRBJ1-2; D is undetermined. V lost 8 bases, J lost 4 bases, and 17 bases lay in between. Germline assignment: CDR1 MRHNA and CDR2 SNTAGT. The CDR3 is 14 residues long. Here the CDR3 reads CASRSGAGPYGYTF. Here the CDR3 DNA reads TGTGCCAGCCGTTCGGGAGCCGGCCCCTATGGCTACACCTTC.

The chain combines TRBV5-6 with TRBJ2-3; D is perhaps TRBD2 (6 bases). CDR1 SGHDT and CDR2 YYEEEE come from the germline V gene. The CDR3 loop spans 13 amino acids. With 5 bases removed from V and 2 bases from J, the gap between germline ends came to 9 bases. In nucleotides, the CDR3 is TGTGCCAGCAGGAGGGACTTCACAGATACGCAGTATTTT. Amino acids: CASRRDFTDTQYF.

In this sample, this clone turned up a few times. The rearrangement joins TRBV6-6 to TRBJ2-7; D is uncertain. Trimming removed 6 bases from V and 3 bases from J, with 6 bases in between. The CDR3 is 11 residues long. Germline V gene sequence: CDR1 MNHNY, CDR2 SVGAGI (reference sequence). The CDR3 loop reads CASSHHYEQYF. DNA of the CDR3: TGTGCCAGCAGCCACCACTACGAGCAGTACTTC.